A single T cell receptor beta chain is shown here with its context. Its antigen is undetermined. The sample is drawn from a study of chemoradiotherapy in HPV16-positive cancers. In the study overall: A couple of HPV16-positive patients' cells yielded candidate HPV-specific clones and common motifs.

Repeated repertoire sampling spanned the course of chemoradiotherapy. Study results and limitations: HPV-specific T cells were functionally defined from only a couple of HPV16-positive patients. Candidate HPV-specific clones and E7-related TCR motifs grew in tumor during treatment.

Germline assignment: CDR1 MGHRA and CDR2 YSYEKL. The V segment lost 5 bases and the J segment 2 bases; nucleotides outside the gene matches: 14. This CDR3 region has 18 residues. Sequenced by immunoSEQ multiplex PCR; TCRdb stores in-frame clones only, minus some. This table has approximately 940 clones, 94% appearing once. Specimen: tumor tissue, collected from a patient who underwent chemoradiotherapy. The rearrangement uses TRBV4-1 and TRBJ1-5; 8 nucleotides align to TRBD1. The clonotype was recovered from a human donor with HPV-associated anogenital cancer. The CDR3 DNA sequence: TGCGCCAGCAGCTACAGCGTACCGACAGGGGTCGGCAATCAGCCCCAGCATTTT. As protein: CASSYSVPTGVGNQPQHF.